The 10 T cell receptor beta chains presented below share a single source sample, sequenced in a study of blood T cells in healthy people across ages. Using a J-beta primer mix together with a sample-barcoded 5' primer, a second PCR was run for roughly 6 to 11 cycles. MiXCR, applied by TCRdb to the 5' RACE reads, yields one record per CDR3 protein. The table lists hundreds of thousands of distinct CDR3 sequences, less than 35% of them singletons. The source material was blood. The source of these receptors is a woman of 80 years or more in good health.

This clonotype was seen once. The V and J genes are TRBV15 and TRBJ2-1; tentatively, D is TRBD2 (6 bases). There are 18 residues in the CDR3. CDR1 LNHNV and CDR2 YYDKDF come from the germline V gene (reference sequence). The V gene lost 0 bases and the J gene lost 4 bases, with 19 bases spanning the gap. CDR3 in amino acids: CATSRDSMWGRLYNEQFF. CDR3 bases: TGTGCCACCAGCAGAGATTCGATGTGGGGGAGGCTATACAATGAGCAGTTCTTC.

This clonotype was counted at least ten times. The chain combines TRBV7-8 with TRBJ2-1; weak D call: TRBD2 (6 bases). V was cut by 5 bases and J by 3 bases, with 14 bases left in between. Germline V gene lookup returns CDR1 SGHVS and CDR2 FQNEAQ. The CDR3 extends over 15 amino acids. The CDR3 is CASSPRTGDYNEQFF. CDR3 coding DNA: TGTGCCAGCAGCCCTCGAACGGGGGACTACAATGAGCAGTTCTTC.

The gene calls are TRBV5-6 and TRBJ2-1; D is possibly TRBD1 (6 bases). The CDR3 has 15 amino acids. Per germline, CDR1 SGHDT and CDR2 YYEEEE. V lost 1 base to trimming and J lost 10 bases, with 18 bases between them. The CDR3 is CASSLQGKRSDEQFF. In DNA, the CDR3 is TGTGCCAGCAGCTTGCAGGGGAAGAGGTCGGACGAGCAGTTCTTC.

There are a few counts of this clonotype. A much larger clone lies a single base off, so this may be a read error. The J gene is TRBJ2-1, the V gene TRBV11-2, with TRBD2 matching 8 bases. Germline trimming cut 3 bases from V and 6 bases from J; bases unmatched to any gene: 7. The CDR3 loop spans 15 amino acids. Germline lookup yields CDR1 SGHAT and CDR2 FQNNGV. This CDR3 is CASSFGGERFNEQFF. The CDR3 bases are TGTGCCAGCAGCTTCGGGGGGGAGAGGTTCAATGAGCAGTTCTTC.

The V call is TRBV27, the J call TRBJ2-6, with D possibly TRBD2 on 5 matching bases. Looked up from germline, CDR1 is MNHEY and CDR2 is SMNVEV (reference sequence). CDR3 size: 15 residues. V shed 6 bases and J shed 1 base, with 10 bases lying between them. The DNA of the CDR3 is TGTGCCAGCAGCGGACTGTCATCTGGGGCCAACGTCCTGACTTTC. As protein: CASSGLSSGANVLTF.

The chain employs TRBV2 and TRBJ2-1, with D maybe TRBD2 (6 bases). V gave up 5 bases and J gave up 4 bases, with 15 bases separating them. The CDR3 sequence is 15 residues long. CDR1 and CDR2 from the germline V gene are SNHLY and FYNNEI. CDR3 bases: TGTGCCAGCAGTCGACTAGTGGGGGTATACAATGAGCAGTTCTTC. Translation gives CASSRLVGVYNEQFF.

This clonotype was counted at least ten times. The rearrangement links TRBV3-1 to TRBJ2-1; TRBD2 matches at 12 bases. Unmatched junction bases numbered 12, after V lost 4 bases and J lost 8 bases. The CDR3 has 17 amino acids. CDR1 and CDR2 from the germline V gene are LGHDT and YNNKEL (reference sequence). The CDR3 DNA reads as TGTGCCAGCAGCCCGACTAGCGGGGGAGTGTTGTTTTATGAGCAGTTCTTC. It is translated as CASSPTSGGVLFYEQFF.

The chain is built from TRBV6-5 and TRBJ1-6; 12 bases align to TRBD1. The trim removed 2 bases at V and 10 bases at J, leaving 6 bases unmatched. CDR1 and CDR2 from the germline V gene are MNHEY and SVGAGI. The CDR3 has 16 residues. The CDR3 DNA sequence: TGTGCCAGCAGTTACCCTGGGACAGGGGGCGACTCACCCCTCCACTTT. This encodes CASSYPGTGGDSPLHF.

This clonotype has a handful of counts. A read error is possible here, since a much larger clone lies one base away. CDR3 sequence (DNA): TGTGCCAGCGGACAGTCTGGGGCCAACGTCCGGACTTTC. Its protein is CASGQSGANVRTF. The chain employs TRBV6-5 and TRBJ2-6; TRBD1 is a possible D gene (6 bases). Germline CDR1 reads MNHEY; CDR2 reads SVGAGI. This CDR3 contains 13 residues.

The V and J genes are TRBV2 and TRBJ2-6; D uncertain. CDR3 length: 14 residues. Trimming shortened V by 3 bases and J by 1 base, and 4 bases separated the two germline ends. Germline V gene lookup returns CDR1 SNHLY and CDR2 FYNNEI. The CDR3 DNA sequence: TGTGCCAGCAGTGATAGGTCTGGGGCCAACGTCCTGACTTTC. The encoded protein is CASSDRSGANVLTF.